This TCR beta chain is drawn from a study of a mutant IDH1 vaccine in newly diagnosed glioma. The wider study: Patients came in for eight vaccinations, in weeks 1, 3, 5, 7, 11, 15, 19 and 23. Patients arrived already treated with radiotherapy, temozolomide, or both, most having had both. Findings of the study overall: Vaccine-induced immune responses occurred in roughly 93% of patients.

Time point meaning: week 11, during vaccination. Doses comprised 300 ug of mutant IDH1 20-mer peptide each, plus topical imiquimod. TCRdb's table, derived via immunoSEQ multiplex PCR, lists solely in-frame clones and lacks some. The sample yields around 24,000 clones, around 79% seen once. About this clone itself: Its antigen is as yet unknown.

This CDR3 region has 18 residues. The V gene lost 1 base and the J gene lost 0 bases, with 13 bases spanning the gap. The germline CDR1 and CDR2 sequences are SNHLY and FYNNEI. This receptor was obtained from a man aged 35 to 55 with glioma. Sequenced material: PBMCs, taken from a glioma patient whose treatment included an IDH1 peptide vaccine. The V and J genes are TRBV2 and TRBJ1-6; perhaps TRBD1 as D (5 bases). CDR3 in DNA: TGTGCCAGCAGTGAAGGGGAGGGGACGAGCTCCTATAATTCACCCCTCCACTTT. It encodes CASSEGEGTSSYNSPLHF. The full variable domain, with the rest looked up from reference TRBV2 and TRBJ1-6, is EPEVTQTPSHQVTQMGQEVILRCVPISNHLYFYWYRQILGQKVEFLVSFYNNEISEKSEIFDDQFSVERPDGSNFTLKIRSTKLEDSAMYFCASSEGEGTSSYNSPLHFGNGTRLTVT.